The T cell receptor beta chain under discussion was sequenced for a study of T cell responses to AZD1222 COVID-19 vaccine. Points on this clone: Its target is unknown.

The method was immunoSEQ multiplex PCR; TCRdb's version includes in-frame clones alone and lacks a portion of them. In the table there are around 160,000 clones, roughly nine tenths of which are singletons. Study-level findings and limits: Among the donors, most were white British and more were female, and clonal diversity was possibly underestimated. Spike-specific TCR breadth and depth rose after two AZD1222 doses.

V was cut by 1 base and J by 3 bases, with 22 bases left in between. There are 19 residues in the CDR3. The rearrangement links TRBV5-3 to TRBJ2-2, with D perhaps matching TRBD1 (6 bases). TRBV5-3 is designated an ORF whose function remains uncertain. Sequencing was performed on peripheral blood, taken on day 0 of AZD1222 vaccination. The TCR comes from an adult in good health. CDR3 in DNA: TGTGCCAGAAGCTTGCCCGGAGGAGGACAGCGAAGGGACACCGGGGAGCTGTTTTTT. It codes for CARSLPGGGQRRDTGELFF.